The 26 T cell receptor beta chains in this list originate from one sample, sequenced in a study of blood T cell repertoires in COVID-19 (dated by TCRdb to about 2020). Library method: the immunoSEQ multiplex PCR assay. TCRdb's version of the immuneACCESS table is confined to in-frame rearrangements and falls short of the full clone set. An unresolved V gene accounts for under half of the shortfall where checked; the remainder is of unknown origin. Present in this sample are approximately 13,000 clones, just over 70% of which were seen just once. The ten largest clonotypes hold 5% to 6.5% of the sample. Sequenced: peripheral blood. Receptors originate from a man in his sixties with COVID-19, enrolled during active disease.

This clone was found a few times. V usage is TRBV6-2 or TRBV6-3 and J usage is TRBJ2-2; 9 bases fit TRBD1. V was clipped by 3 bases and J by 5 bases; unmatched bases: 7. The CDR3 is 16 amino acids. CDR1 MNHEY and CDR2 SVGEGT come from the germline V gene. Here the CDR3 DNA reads TGTGCCAGCAGTTATAGTATACAGGGGGCGACCGGGGAGCTGTTTTTT. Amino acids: CASSYSIQGATGELFF.

CDR3 DNA: TGTGCCAGCAGTCTAACAGGGGCTGGGGCCAACGTCCTGACTTTC. As protein: CASSLTGAGANVLTF. The rearrangement links TRBV6-5 to TRBJ2-6; 7 nucleotides agree with TRBD1. Germline-derived CDR1 and CDR2 are MNHEY and SVGAGI. The J segment lost 2 bases and the V segment lost 5 bases, leaving 3 bases of the junction unmatched. This CDR3 region has 15 residues.

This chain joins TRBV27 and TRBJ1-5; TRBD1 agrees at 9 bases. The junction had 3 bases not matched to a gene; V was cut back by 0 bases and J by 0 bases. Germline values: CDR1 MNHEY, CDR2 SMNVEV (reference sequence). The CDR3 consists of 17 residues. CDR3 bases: TGTGCCAGCAGTTTATCGAAGGGACAGGGTAGCAATCAGCCCCAGCATTTT. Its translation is CASSLSKGQGSNQPQHF.

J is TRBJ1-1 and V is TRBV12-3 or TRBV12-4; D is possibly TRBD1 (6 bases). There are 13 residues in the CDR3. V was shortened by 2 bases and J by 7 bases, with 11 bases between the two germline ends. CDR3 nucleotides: TGTGCCAGCAGTTTACAGGGGCTAGGTGAAGCTTTCTTT. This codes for CASSLQGLGEAFF.

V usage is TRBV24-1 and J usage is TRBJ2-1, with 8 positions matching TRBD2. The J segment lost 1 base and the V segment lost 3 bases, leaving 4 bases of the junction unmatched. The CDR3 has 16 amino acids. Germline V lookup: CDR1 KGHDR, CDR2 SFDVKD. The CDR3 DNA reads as TGTGCCACCAGTGATAATAGCGGGGATTCCTACAATGAGCAGTTCTTC. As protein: CATSDNSGDSYNEQFF.

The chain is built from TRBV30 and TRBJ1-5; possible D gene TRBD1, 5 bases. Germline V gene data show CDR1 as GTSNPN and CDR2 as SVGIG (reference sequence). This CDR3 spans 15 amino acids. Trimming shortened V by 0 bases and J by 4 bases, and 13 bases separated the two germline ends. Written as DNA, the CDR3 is TGTGCCTGGAGTGTAGCGGGGCCTACGAATCAGCCCCAGCATTTT. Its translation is CAWSVAGPTNQPQHF. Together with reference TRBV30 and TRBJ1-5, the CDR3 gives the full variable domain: SQTIHQWPATLVQPVGSPLSLECTVEGTSNPNLYWYRQAAGRGLQLLFYSVGIGQISSEVPQNLSASRPQDRQFILSSKKLLLSDSGFYLCAWSVAGPTNQPQHFGDGTRLSIL.

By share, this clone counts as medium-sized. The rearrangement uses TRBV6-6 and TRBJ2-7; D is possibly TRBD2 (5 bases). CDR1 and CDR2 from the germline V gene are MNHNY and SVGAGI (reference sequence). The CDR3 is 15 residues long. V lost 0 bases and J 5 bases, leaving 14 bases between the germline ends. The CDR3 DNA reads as TGTGCCAGCAGTTACTCGTTGAGGGTTTTGGACGAGCAGTACTTC. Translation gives CASSYSLRVLDEQYF.

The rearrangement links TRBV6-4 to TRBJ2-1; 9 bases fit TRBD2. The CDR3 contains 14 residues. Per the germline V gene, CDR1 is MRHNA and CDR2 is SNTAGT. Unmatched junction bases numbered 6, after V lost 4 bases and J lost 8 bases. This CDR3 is CASSVTSGLYEQFF. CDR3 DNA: TGTGCCAGCAGTGTGACTAGCGGCTTGTATGAGCAGTTCTTC.

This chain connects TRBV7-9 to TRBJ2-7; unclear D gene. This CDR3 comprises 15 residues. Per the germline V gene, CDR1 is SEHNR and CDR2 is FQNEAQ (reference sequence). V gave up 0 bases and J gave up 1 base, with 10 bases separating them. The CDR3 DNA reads TGTGCCAGCAGCTTAGCGAACAGCTTATCCTACGAGCAGTACTTC. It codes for CASSLANSLSYEQYF. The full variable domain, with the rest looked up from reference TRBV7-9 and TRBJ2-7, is DTGVSQNPRHKITKRGQNVTFRCDPISEHNRLYWYRQTLGQGPEFLTYFQNEAQLEKSRLLSDRFSAERPKGSFSTLEIQRTEQGDSAMYLCASSLANSLSYEQYFGPGTRLTVT.

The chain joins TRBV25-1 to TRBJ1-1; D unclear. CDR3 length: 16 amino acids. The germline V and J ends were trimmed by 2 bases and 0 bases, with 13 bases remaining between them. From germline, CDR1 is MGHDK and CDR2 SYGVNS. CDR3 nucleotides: TGTGCCAGCAGTGAAGCGGCAGAGTATCTGAACACTGAAGCTTTCTTT. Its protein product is CASSEAAEYLNTEAFF.

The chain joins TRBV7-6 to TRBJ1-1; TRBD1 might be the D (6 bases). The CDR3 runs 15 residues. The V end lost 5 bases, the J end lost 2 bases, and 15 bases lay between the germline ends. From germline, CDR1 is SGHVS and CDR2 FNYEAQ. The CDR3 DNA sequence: TGTGCCAGCAGCACCCCACAGGGTTCAAACACTGAAGCTTTCTTT. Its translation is CASSTPQGSNTEAFF.

The CDR3 DNA sequence: TGTGCCAGCAGCTTGGTCGGGGGGGGAGCTGGCAATCAGCCCCAGCATTTT. Translated, it gives CASSLVGGGAGNQPQHF. The V and J genes are TRBV7-8 and TRBJ1-5; D might be TRBD1 (5 bases). V lost 3 bases and J 2 bases, leaving 17 bases between the germline ends. Germline V gives CDR1 SGHVS, CDR2 FQNEAQ. CDR3 length: 17 residues.

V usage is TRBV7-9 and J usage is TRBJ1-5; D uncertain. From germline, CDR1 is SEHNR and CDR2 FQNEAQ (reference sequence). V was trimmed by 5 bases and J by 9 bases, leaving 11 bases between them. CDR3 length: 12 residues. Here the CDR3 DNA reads TGTGCCAGCAGCGACGCCCGGGGGCCCCAGCATTTT. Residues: CASSDARGPQHF.

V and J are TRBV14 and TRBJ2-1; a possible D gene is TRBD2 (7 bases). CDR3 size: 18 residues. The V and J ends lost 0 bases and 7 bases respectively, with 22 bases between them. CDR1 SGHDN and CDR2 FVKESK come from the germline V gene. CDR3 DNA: TGTGCCAGCAGCCAAGATGCCGGGGGGCAGGGGTTTTGGAATGAGCAGTTCTTC. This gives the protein CASSQDAGGQGFWNEQFF.

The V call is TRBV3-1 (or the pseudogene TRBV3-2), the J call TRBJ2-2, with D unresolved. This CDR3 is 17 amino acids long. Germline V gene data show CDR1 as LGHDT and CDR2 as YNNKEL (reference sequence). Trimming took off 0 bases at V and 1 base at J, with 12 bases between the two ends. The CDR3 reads CASSQDMTGLNTGELFF. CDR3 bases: TGTGCCAGCAGCCAAGATATGACTGGATTGAACACCGGGGAGCTGTTTTTT.

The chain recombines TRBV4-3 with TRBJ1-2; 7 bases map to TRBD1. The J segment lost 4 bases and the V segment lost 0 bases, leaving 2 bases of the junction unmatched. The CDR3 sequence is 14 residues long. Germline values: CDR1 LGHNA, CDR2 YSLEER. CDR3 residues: CASSQDRDSYGYTF. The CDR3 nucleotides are TGCGCCAGCAGCCAAGACCGGGACAGCTATGGCTACACCTTC.

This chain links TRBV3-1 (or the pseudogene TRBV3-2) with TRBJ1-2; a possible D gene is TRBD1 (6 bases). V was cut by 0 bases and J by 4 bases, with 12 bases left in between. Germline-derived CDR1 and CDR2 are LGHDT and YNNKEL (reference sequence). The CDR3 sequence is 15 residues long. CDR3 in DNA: TGTGCCAGCAGCCAAGATCGTAGCAGGGGCTATGGCTACACCTTC. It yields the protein CASSQDRSRGYGYTF.

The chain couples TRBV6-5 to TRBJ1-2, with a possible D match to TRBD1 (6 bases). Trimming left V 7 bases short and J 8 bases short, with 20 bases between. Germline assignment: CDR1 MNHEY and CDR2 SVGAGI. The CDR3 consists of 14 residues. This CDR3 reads CASTGTLSGGGYTF. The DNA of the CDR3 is TGTGCCAGCACTGGGACACTATCGGGAGGGGGCTACACCTTC.

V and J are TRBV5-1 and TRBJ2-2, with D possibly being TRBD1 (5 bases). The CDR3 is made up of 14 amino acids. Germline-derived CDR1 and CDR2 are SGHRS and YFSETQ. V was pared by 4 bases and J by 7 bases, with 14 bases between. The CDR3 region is CASSPAKGYGELFF. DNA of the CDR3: TGCGCCAGCAGCCCGGCTAAGGGGTACGGGGAGCTGTTTTTT.

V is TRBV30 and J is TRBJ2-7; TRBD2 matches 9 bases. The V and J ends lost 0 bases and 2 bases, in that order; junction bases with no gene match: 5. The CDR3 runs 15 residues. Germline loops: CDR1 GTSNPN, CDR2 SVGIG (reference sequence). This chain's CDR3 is CAWSVGLAGPYEQYV. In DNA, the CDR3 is TGTGCCTGGAGTGTGGGGCTAGCGGGGCCCTACGAGCAGTACGTC.

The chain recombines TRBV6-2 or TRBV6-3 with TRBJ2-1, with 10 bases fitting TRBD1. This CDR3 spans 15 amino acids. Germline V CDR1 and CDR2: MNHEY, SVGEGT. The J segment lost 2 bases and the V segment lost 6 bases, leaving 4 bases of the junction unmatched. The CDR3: CASSSGQGAYNEQFF. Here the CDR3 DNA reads TGTGCCAGCAGCTCCGGACAGGGGGCCTACAATGAGCAGTTCTTC.

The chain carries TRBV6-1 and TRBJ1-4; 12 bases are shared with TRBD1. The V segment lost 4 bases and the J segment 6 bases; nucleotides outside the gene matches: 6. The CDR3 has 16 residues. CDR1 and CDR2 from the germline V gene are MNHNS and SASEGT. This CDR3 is CASSAWDRGRYEKLFF. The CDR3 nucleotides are TGTGCCAGCAGTGCGTGGGACAGGGGGCGTTATGAAAAACTGTTTTTT.

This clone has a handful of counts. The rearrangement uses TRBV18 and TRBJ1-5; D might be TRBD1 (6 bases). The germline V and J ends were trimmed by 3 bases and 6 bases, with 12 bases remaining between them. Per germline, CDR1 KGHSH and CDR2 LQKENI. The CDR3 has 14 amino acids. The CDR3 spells CASSPTGAVQPQHF. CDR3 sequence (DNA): TGTGCCAGCTCACCGACAGGAGCCGTTCAGCCCCAGCATTTT.

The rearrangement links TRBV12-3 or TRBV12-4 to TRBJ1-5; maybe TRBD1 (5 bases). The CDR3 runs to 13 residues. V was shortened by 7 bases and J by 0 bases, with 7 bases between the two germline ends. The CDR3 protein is CASKDSSNQPQHF. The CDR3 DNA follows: TGTGCCAGCAAAGACAGTAGCAATCAGCCCCAGCATTTT.

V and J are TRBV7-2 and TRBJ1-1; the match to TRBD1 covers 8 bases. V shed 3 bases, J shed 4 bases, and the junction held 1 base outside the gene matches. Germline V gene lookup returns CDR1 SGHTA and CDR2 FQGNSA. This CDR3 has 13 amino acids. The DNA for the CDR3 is TGTGCCAGCAGCTTTACAGGGGGCACTGAAGCTTTCTTT. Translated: CASSFTGGTEAFF.

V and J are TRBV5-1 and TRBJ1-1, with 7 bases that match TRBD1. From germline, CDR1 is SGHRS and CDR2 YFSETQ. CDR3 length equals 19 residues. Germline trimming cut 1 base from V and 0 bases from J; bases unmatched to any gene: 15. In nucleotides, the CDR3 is TGCGCCAGCAGCTTGTCTCCCCAGGGGGACTTTGGCATGAACACTGAAGCTTTCTTT. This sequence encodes CASSLSPQGDFGMNTEAFF. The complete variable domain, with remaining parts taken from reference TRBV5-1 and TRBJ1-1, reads KAGVTQTPRYLIKTRGQQVTLSCSPISGHRSVSWYQQTPGQGLQFLFEYFSETQRNKGNFPGRFSGRQFSNSRSEMNVSTLELGDSALYLCASSLSPQGDFGMNTEAFFGQGTRLTVV.